The clone carrying this TCR beta chain came up a few times. Its antigen is currently unknown. Trimming removed 6 bases from V and 2 bases from J, with 4 bases in between. This CDR3 contains 11 residues. Germline CDR1 and CDR2: MNHEY and SMNVEV (reference sequence). This sample was taken from a study of identifying expanded T cells in peripheral blood. Study-level results: Across healthy donors, higher total template counts meant significantly greater roughly two-week count variance. About 1.2 clones differed between technical replicates, versus 16.4 and 19 over time.

TCRdb keeps only in-frame clones here, not all; method: immunoSEQ multiplex PCR. The sample lists around 130,000 clones, 86% occurring once. Healthy donors had no documented immune events, such as infections, while sampled. The receptor's source is a person aged 18-70 years in good health. The specimen was blood. The rearrangement links TRBV27 to TRBJ1-2; D is ambiguous. The CDR3 DNA sequence: TGTGCCAGCAGAGCAAACTATGGCTACACCTTC. This codes for CASRANYGYTF.